Below are 8 T cell receptor beta chains sequenced from a single sample in a study of blood T cell repertoires in COVID-19. Here immunoSEQ multiplex PCR was the method, and the copy in TCRdb shows in-frame clones only, minus some. The data show around 200,000 clones, with about 85% seen just once and 4.5% to 5% held by the top ten. Specimen: peripheral blood. These TCRs come from a woman of 80 years or more with acute or convalescent COVID-19.

This chain connects TRBV4-1 to TRBJ2-1; 9 bases map to TRBD2. The CDR3 length is 16 residues. Germline values: CDR1 MGHRA, CDR2 YSYEKL. V dropped 1 base and J dropped 7; count of bases not matched to a gene: 8. DNA of the CDR3: TGCGCCAGCAGCCAAGTAGCGGGAGAGATTTCGAATGAGCAGTTCTTC. It yields the protein CASSQVAGEISNEQFF.

This sequence joins TRBV7-2 and TRBJ2-7; D possibly corresponds to TRBD2 (6 bases). The CDR3 has 15 amino acids. The V gene lost 3 bases and the J gene lost 0 bases, with 12 bases spanning the gap. Germline V lookup: CDR1 SGHTA, CDR2 FQGNSA. The CDR3 region is CASSFQDGSSYEQYF. The CDR3 nucleotides are TGTGCCAGCAGCTTTCAGGACGGGAGCTCCTACGAGCAGTACTTC.

This chain joins TRBV7-9 and TRBJ2-7; possible D gene TRBD2, 5 bases. This CDR3 contains 16 residues. The germline V and J ends were trimmed by 4 bases and 1 base, with 17 bases remaining between them. CDR1 is SEHNR and CDR2 is FQNEAQ in the germline V gene (reference sequence). This chain's CDR3 is CASSSLAARRSYEQYF. The DNA of the CDR3 is TGTGCCAGCAGCTCCCTAGCTGCAAGACGGTCCTACGAGCAGTACTTC.

The chain uses TRBV9 and TRBJ2-1; TRBD1 matches at 10 bases. The V gene's germline CDR1 is SGDLS and CDR2 YYNGEE. The CDR3 has 15 amino acids. With 3 bases clipped from V and 9 bases from J, the junction kept 9 bases outside the gene matches. As DNA, the CDR3 is TGTGCCAGCAGCGGAACCTTGACAGGGGGCGGTGAGCAGTTCTTC. Its translation is CASSGTLTGGGEQFF.

The chain couples TRBV9 to TRBJ2-3, with D possibly TRBD2 on 6 matching bases. Germline V gives CDR1 SGDLS, CDR2 YYNGEE. V dropped 2 bases and J dropped 3 bases, with 10 bases sitting between them. The CDR3 has 14 residues. The DNA of the CDR3 is TGTGCCAGCAGCGTTACGGGAGAAACAGATACGCAGTATTTT. It yields the protein CASSVTGETDTQYF.

The chain carries TRBV4-3 and TRBJ1-3, with TRBD1 matching over 7 bases. The CDR3 is made up of 16 amino acids. The V and J ends lost 3 bases and 0 bases, in that order; junction bases with no gene match: 5. Germline V gene lookup returns CDR1 LGHNA and CDR2 YSLEER. The chain's CDR3 is CASSQLGTVSGNTIYF. The CDR3, as DNA: TGCGCCAGCAGCCAGTTAGGGACAGTCTCTGGAAACACCATATATTTT.

The V call is TRBV6-6, the J call TRBJ1-2; possible D gene TRBD1, 5 bases. The germline V and J ends were trimmed by 5 bases and 4 bases, with 14 bases remaining between them. CDR1 is MNHNY, CDR2 SVGAGI, per germline (reference sequence). This CDR3 is 14 amino acids long. The CDR3 region is CASSKPGVAYGYTF. CDR3 sequence (DNA): TGTGCCAGCAGTAAACCGGGGGTTGCCTATGGCTACACCTTC.

The rearrangement joins TRBV25-1 to TRBJ1-4; D gene unclear. The CDR3 contains 15 residues. In germline, CDR1 is MGHDK, CDR2 SYGVNS. Trimming cost V 6 bases and J 8 bases, with 19 bases left between them. The CDR3 reads CASSPVRGDNEKLFF. The DNA of the CDR3 is TGTGCCAGCAGCCCAGTCCGGGGTGATAACGAAAAACTGTTTTTT.